The 16 T cell receptor beta chains below come from one sample, sequenced in a study of cytomegalovirus exposure and HLA in healthy donors. Generated by immunoSEQ multiplex PCR, the TCRdb table keeps only in-frame clones and is missing some. The sample lists roughly 52,000 clones; 80% to 95% were seen once. Material: PBMCs. These receptors all come from a man between 18 and 35 years old in good health and CMV-seronegative.

This chain uses TRBV5-4 with TRBJ2-7, with 8 bases aligning to TRBD1. The junction had 6 bases not matched to a gene; V was cut back by 4 bases and J by 3 bases. Germline V gives CDR1 SGHNT, CDR2 YYREEE (reference sequence). This CDR3 has 14 amino acids. The CDR3 region is CASSQGQGNYEQYF. In DNA form, the CDR3 reads TGTGCCAGCAGCCAAGGACAGGGAAACTACGAGCAGTACTTC. Filled out from reference TRBV5-4 and TRBJ2-7, the complete variable domain reads ETGVTQSPTHLIKTRGQQVTLRCSSQSGHNTVSWYQQALGQGPQFIFQYYREEENGRGNFPPRFSGLQFPNYSSELNVNALELDDSALYLCASSQGQGNYEQYFGPGTRLTVT.

This clone was detected only a few times. The chain uses TRBV9 and TRBJ2-3, with 8 bases that match TRBD2. Germline CDR1 is SGDLS and CDR2 is YYNGEE. V trimming: 0 bases; J trimming: 2 bases; junction bases outside the gene matches: 8. This CDR3 comprises 17 residues. CDR3 sequence: CASSVATSEAYTDTQYF. The CDR3 DNA reads TGTGCCAGCAGCGTAGCGACTAGCGAGGCATACACAGATACGCAGTATTTT.

CDR3 sequence reads: CASSIDLFWGRGQGSYEQYF. In DNA form, the CDR3 reads TGTGCCAGTAGTATAGATCTATTTTGGGGTAGAGGACAGGGCTCCTACGAGCAGTACTTC. V is TRBV19 and J is TRBJ2-7, with 8 bases that match TRBD1. CDR3 length equals 20 residues. V lost 0 bases, J lost 0 bases, and 16 bases stayed unmatched. The V gene's germline CDR1 is LNHDA and CDR2 SQIVND (reference sequence).

The chain joins TRBV19 to TRBJ2-3; D ambiguous. This CDR3 has 11 residues. The germline CDR1 and CDR2 sequences are LNHDA and SQIVND (reference sequence). Trimming cost V 10 bases and J 4 bases, with 9 bases left between them. This chain's CDR3 is CATAAADTQYF. In DNA form, the CDR3 reads TGTGCCACCGCCGCAGCAGATACGCAGTATTTT.

The chain uses TRBV27 and TRBJ1-5; D ambiguous. The V and J ends lost 0 bases and 7 bases respectively, with 13 bases between them. Germline V gives CDR1 MNHEY, CDR2 SMNVEV (reference sequence). This CDR3 comprises 15 residues. CDR3 in DNA: TGTGCCAGCAGTTTATCGGGCCGGGGTTGGCAGCCCCAGCATTTT. Its translation: CASSLSGRGWQPQHF.

The chain recombines TRBV6-6 with TRBJ2-3; 14 positions agree with TRBD2. This CDR3 spans 14 amino acids. Germline CDR1 MNHNY, CDR2 SVGAGI (reference sequence). V lost 8 bases to trimming and J lost 5 bases; unmatched junction nucleotides: 3. The CDR3 is CASVGTSGRDTQYF. In nucleotides, the CDR3 is TGTGCCAGCGTGGGGACTAGCGGGAGAGATACGCAGTATTTT.

The count of this clone is one. The CDR3 DNA is TGTGCCAGCAGCCCCATGACAGTACAAGAGACCCAGTACTTC. It encodes CASSPMTVQETQYF. The chain carries TRBV5-5 and TRBJ2-5; the D gene is possibly TRBD1 (5 bases). Trimming shortened V by 4 bases and J by 2 bases, and 12 bases separated the two germline ends. Germline loops: CDR1 SGHKS, CDR2 YYEKEE (reference sequence). The CDR3 runs 14 residues.

This chain uses TRBV19 with TRBJ2-1; tentatively, D is TRBD2 (7 bases). The CDR3 has 16 residues. Germline values: CDR1 LNHDA, CDR2 SQIVND (reference sequence). V lost 6 bases, J lost 8 bases, and 23 bases lay in between. For the CDR3, the DNA is TGTGCCAGTAGAACTCTGGGGGCTAGCGGTGTGGATGAGCAGTTCTTC. Its translation is CASRTLGASGVDEQFF.

The rearrangement uses TRBV7-8 and TRBJ2-7; tentative D call: TRBD2 (6 bases). The CDR3 extends over 15 amino acids. CDR1 SGHVS and CDR2 FQNEAQ come from the germline V gene. V gave up 0 bases and J gave up 4 bases, with 13 bases separating them. CDR3 sequence (DNA): TGTGCCAGCAGCTTAGCGAGGGGTAGCGGATACGAGCAGTACTTC. Amino acids: CASSLARGSGYEQYF.

The chain combines TRBV5-4 with TRBJ1-1; TRBD1 aligns across 8 bases. The germline V gene has CDR1 SGHNT and CDR2 YYREEE (reference sequence). Trimming took 4 bases from V and 0 from J; bases not matched to a gene: 5. This CDR3 spans 15 amino acids. The CDR3 sequence: CASSEGQDMNTEAFF. For the CDR3, the DNA is TGTGCCAGCAGCGAGGGACAGGACATGAACACTGAAGCTTTCTTT.

This clone was observed a few times. This chain links TRBV10-1 with TRBJ2-1; TRBD1 matches 7 bases. This CDR3 is built from 14 residues. Germline V lookup: CDR1 WNHNN, CDR2 SYGVQD (reference sequence). V trimming: 6 bases; J trimming: 6 bases; junction bases outside the gene matches: 8. The CDR3: CASSKGTVSNEQFF. CDR3 sequence (DNA): TGCGCCAGCAGCAAAGGGACAGTAAGCAATGAGCAGTTCTTC.

In nucleotides, the CDR3 is TGCGCCAGCAGCTTTGAGGTGAACACTGAAGCTTTCTTT. Protein sequence: CASSFEVNTEAFF. The rearrangement joins TRBV5-1 to TRBJ1-1; D is unresolved. The V gene's germline CDR1 is SGHRS and CDR2 YFSETQ. CDR3 length: 13 amino acids. Between the trimmed V and J ends, which lost 2 bases and 0 bases, there was a span of 5 bases.

CDR3 coding DNA: TGTGCCAGTAGTACAAAGGGAACGGGACAGGGTCGAAAACTGTTTTTT. Its translation: CASSTKGTGQGRKLFF. The chain couples TRBV19 to TRBJ1-4; 9 bases line up with TRBD1. Looked up from germline, CDR1 is LNHDA and CDR2 is SQIVND (reference sequence). This CDR3 comprises 16 residues. The J segment lost 10 bases and the V segment lost 4 bases, leaving 13 bases of the junction unmatched.

V usage is TRBV19 and J usage is TRBJ1-1; 7 bases fit TRBD1. CDR3 length: 15 amino acids. V lost 5 bases and J lost 1; bases outside the gene matches: 7. Germline V lookup: CDR1 LNHDA, CDR2 SQIVND (reference sequence). The CDR3 DNA reads as TGTGCCAGTAGTTCGACAGGGTACCCGAACACTGAAGCTTTCTTT. Translation: CASSSTGYPNTEAFF. The full variable domain, in which reference TRBV19 and TRBJ1-1 provide the parts outside the CDR3, is DGGITQSPKYLFRKEGQNVTLSCEQNLNHDAMYWYRQDPGQGLRLIYYSQIVNDFQKGDIAEGYSVSREKKESFPLTVTSAQKNPTAFYLCASSSTGYPNTEAFFGQGTRLTVV.

The chain has TRBV7-9 and TRBJ1-2; 8 nucleotides agree with TRBD1. CDR3 length: 14 residues. Germline CDR1 reads SEHNR; CDR2 reads FQNEAQ (reference sequence). V shed 2 bases and J 8 bases; nucleotides not matched to a gene: 7. In DNA form, the CDR3 reads TGTGCCAGCAGCTTACCGACAGGGGATGACGGCTACACCTTC. Translation gives CASSLPTGDDGYTF.

The chain combines TRBV5-1 with TRBJ1-3, with no clear D. V lost 6 bases and J lost 0, with 4 bases in between. From germline, CDR1 is SGHRS and CDR2 YFSETQ. The CDR3 runs to 12 residues. The CDR3 DNA is TGCGCCAGCACCAACTCTGGAAACACCATATATTTT. Its translation is CASTNSGNTIYF.